These T cell receptor beta chains were read from a single sample in a study of blood T cell repertoires in COVID-19. Measured with immunoSEQ multiplex PCR; TCRdb has only the in-frame clones, and not every one. The sample includes around 310,000 clones, 85% to 90% of them seen just once. What was sequenced was peripheral blood. These receptor sequences come from a woman aged 40 to 50 with COVID-19, enrolled during active disease. Each CDR3 is given with its conserved first and last residue. A D gene is named only where the DNA matches it firmly. Clone size is stated in some rows and not others, as once, few, many or a class when expanded.

V: TRBV19
J: TRBJ1-1
D: -
size: -
CDR3: CASTGGVSEAFF
DNA: TGTGCCAGTACTGGGGGGGTCTCTGAAGCTTTCTTT

V: TRBV9
J: TRBJ2-7
D: TRBD1
size: -
CDR3: CASSVGQGNYEQYF
DNA: TGTGCCAGCAGCGTAGGACAGGGTAACTACGAGCAGTACTTC

V: TRBV27
J: TRBJ1-5
D: -
size: few
CDR3: CASSLRGQPQHF
DNA: TGTGCCAGCAGTTTACGGGGTCAGCCCCAGCATTTT

V: TRBV28
J: TRBJ1-2
D: -
size: -
CDR3: CASSSPAGYGYTF
DNA: TGTGCCAGCAGTTCCCCGGCAGGCTATGGCTACACCTTC

V: TRBV6-5
J: TRBJ1-2
D: -
size: -
CDR3: CGGGNYGYTF
DNA: TGTGGTGGGGGGAACTATGGCTACACCTTC

V: TRBV7-2
J: TRBJ2-1
D: TRBD2
size: -
CDR3: CASSGGLAGGVNEQFF
DNA: TGTGCCAGCAGCGGTGGACTAGCGGGGGGAGTAAATGAGCAGTTCTTC

V: TRBV28
J: TRBJ2-6
D: -
size: once
CDR3: CASSLPSGGANVLTF
DNA: TGTGCCAGCAGTTTACCCTCCGGTGGGGCCAACGTCCTGACTTTC

V: TRBV5-4
J: TRBJ1-2
D: -
size: -
CDR3: CASSPTEWEGYTF
DNA: TGTGCCAGCAGCCCGACGGAATGGGAGGGCTACACCTTC

V: TRBV6-2/TRBV6-3
J: TRBJ1-2
D: -
size: -
CDR3: CASSYGGNVNYGYTF
DNA: TGTGCCAGCAGTTACGGAGGGAATGTTAACTATGGCTACACCTTC

V: TRBV9
J: TRBJ1-2
D: TRBD1
size: -
CDR3: CASSDGQGRGSGYTF
DNA: TGTGCCAGCAGCGACGGACAGGGAAGAGGTTCGGGCTACACCTTC

V: TRBV7-9
J: TRBJ2-7
D: TRBD1
size: -
CDR3: CACRTGDAYEQYF
DNA: TGTGCCTGCCGGACAGGAGATGCCTACGAGCAGTACTTC

V: TRBV7-9
J: TRBJ1-2
D: -
size: -
CDR3: CASSSPGGGMVGGYTF
DNA: TGTGCCAGCAGCTCCCCAGGAGGAGGGATGGTGGGTGGCTACACCTTC

V: TRBV27
J: TRBJ2-4
D: TRBD1
size: -
CDR3: CASTPPRDRGRWAGSRPKNIQYF
DNA: TGTGCCAGCACTCCCCCCCGGGACAGGGGACGCTGGGCGGGGAGCCGCCCCAAAAACATTCAGTACTTC

V: TRBV5-6
J: TRBJ1-2
D: -
size: -
CDR3: CASSPGHPSGYTF
DNA: TGTGCCAGCAGCCCTGGACACCCCAGTGGCTACACCTTC